One sample yielded the 9 T cell receptor beta chains listed below, sequenced in a study of spatial heterogeneity in lung cancer. Time point of the sample: blood at routine non-recurrence follow-up after resection. One entry per CDR3 protein results from TCRdb running MiXCR on the 5' RACE reads. This repertoire shows under 150,000 distinct CDR3 sequences, roughly 10% found once; its top ten account for approximately 24%. Sample: PBMCs, taken at follow-up. All receptors come from a female donor with early-stage non-small cell lung cancer.

This chain connects TRBV5-4 to TRBJ2-3; 7 bases match TRBD1. V lost 3 bases, J lost 1 base, and 14 bases stayed unmatched. Per germline, CDR1 SGHNT and CDR2 YYREEE (reference sequence). This CDR3 is 18 amino acids long. This CDR3 reads CASSYCFTGVSCTDTQYF. The CDR3 DNA follows: TGTGCCAGCAGCTATTGTTTTACAGGGGTCAGCTGCACAGATACGCAGTATTTT.

The CDR3 sequence: CASSSLSLTVNMNTEAFF. CDR3 in DNA: TGTGCCAGCAGTTCACTATCCCTCACAGTAAATATGAACACTGAAGCTTTCTTT. V gene TRBV28 combines with J gene TRBJ1-1; D is ambiguous. CDR3 length equals 18 residues. In germline, CDR1 is MDHEN, CDR2 SYDVKM. The V end was cut by 4 bases, the J end by 0 bases, with 21 bases between. Looking up the rest from reference TRBV28 and TRBJ1-1 gives the full variable domain: DVKVTQSSRYLVKRTGEKVFLECVQDMDHENMFWYRQDPGLGLRLIYFSYDVKMKEKGDIPEGYSVSREKKERFSLILESASTNQTSMYLCASSSLSLTVNMNTEAFFGQGTRLTVV.

V usage is TRBV5-5 and J usage is TRBJ2-1, with TRBD2 matching 8 bases. The trim removed 4 bases at V and 4 bases at J, leaving 4 bases unmatched. Per the germline V gene, CDR1 is SGHKS and CDR2 is YYEKEE (reference sequence). This CDR3 comprises 14 residues. The CDR3, as DNA: TGTGCCAGCAGCGGAGCGGGAGATTACAATGAGCAGTTCTTC. The encoded protein is CASSGAGDYNEQFF.

This clonotype was found a few times. The chain has TRBV5-1 and TRBJ1-6; 7 bases agree with TRBD1. Germline loops: CDR1 SGHRS, CDR2 YFSETQ. Trimming removed 2 bases from V and 7 bases from J; junction bases left unmatched: 6. The CDR3 extends over 15 amino acids. The CDR3 DNA sequence: TGCGCCAGCAGCTTAACGCCGGGACAGAATTCACCCCTCCACTTT. Translating it yields CASSLTPGQNSPLHF.

This clonotype has more than one count but fewer than ten. The rearrangement links TRBV20-1 to TRBJ2-5, with 7 bases lining up with TRBD1. The V gene end was trimmed by 6 bases and the J gene end by 1 base; junction bases not matched to a gene: 14. This CDR3 is 16 amino acids long. In germline, CDR1 is DFQATT, CDR2 SNEGSKA (reference sequence). CDR3 nucleotides: TGCAGTGCCAGATTTTACAGGGGACCCTCCCAAGAGACCCAGTACTTC. It translates to CSARFYRGPSQETQYF.

The J gene is TRBJ2-3, the V gene TRBV20-1; D gene ambiguous. Per the germline V gene, CDR1 is DFQATT and CDR2 is SNEGSKA (reference sequence). The length of the CDR3 is 14 residues. Trimming cost V 3 bases and J 1 base, with 11 bases left between them. This CDR3 reads CSASPGWGTDTQYF. The CDR3, as DNA: TGCAGTGCTAGCCCTGGGTGGGGCACAGATACGCAGTATTTT.

V and J are TRBV28 and TRBJ1-3, with TRBD1 matching 7 bases. The V segment lost 5 bases and the J segment 3 bases; nucleotides outside the gene matches: 4. Germline CDR1 MDHEN, CDR2 SYDVKM. The CDR3 has 14 amino acids. The CDR3: CASSERGLGNTIYF. The CDR3 DNA follows: TGTGCCAGCAGTGAGAGGGGGCTTGGAAACACCATATATTTT.

This clonotype has just a few counts. The chain carries TRBV20-1 and TRBJ2-5; possibly TRBD2 for D (5 bases). The V gene lost 8 bases and the J gene lost 2 bases, with 27 bases spanning the gap. Germline lookup yields CDR1 DFQATT and CDR2 SNEGSKA (reference sequence). The CDR3 is 17 residues long. The CDR3 sequence is CSTPSEGPRGWQETQYF. The CDR3 DNA reads TGCAGTACCCCATCAGAAGGGCCACGGGGTTGGCAAGAGACCCAGTACTTC.

The chain has TRBV6-5 and TRBJ1-1; 7 positions agree with TRBD1. V was clipped by 6 bases and J by 1 base; unmatched bases: 8. CDR1 is MNHEY, CDR2 SVGAGI, per germline. CDR3 length equals 15 residues. CDR3 amino acids: CASRMTGTTNTEAFF. Here the CDR3 DNA reads TGTGCCAGCAGAATGACAGGGACTACGAACACTGAAGCTTTCTTT.